Presented here are 27 T cell receptor beta chains from one specimen sequenced in a study of T cells in Graves' hyperthyroidism and ophthalmopathy. Researchers amplified the TCR beta CDR3 regions from RNA transcripts. The HTBI primer set was used in a first-round RT-PCR of the TCR CDR3. TCRdb re-derived calls from the multiplex PCR reads in MiXCR, one entry per CDR3 protein. This table holds 650,000 to 750,000 distinct CDR3 sequences, 11% to 15% found once. Sequencing was done on a sample of blood. The receptors derive from a woman between 18 and 29 years old with Graves' hyperthyroidism.

This clonotype was counted between two and nine times. The CDR3 sequence is CASSLGPLAGAGEQFF. The CDR3 DNA reads TGTGCCAGCAGCTTAGGCCCACTAGCGGGAGCGGGTGAGCAGTTCTTC. The chain uses TRBV7-8 and TRBJ2-1, with 11 bases identical to TRBD2. Unmatched junction bases numbered 8, after V lost 1 base and J lost 9 bases. This CDR3 has 16 residues. CDR1 SGHVS and CDR2 FQNEAQ come from the germline V gene.

This clonotype came up many times. V and J are TRBV6-2 or TRBV6-3 and TRBJ2-1; D unclear. Germline CDR1 is MNHEY and CDR2 is SVGEGT. CDR3 length: 15 amino acids. The V gene lost 5 bases and the J gene lost 4 bases, with 15 bases spanning the gap. CDR3 coding DNA: TGTGCCAGCAGTCCGGACCTGGCGAGGTACAATGAGCAGTTCTTC. This translates into CASSPDLARYNEQFF.

Ten or more counts support this clonotype. The chain combines TRBV13 with TRBJ2-1, with TRBD2 matching over 7 bases. The CDR3 totals 17 residues. V was clipped by 2 bases and J by 0 bases; unmatched bases: 7. From germline, CDR1 is PRHDT and CDR2 FYEKMQ (reference sequence). This CDR3 is CASSLPSGDTSYNEQFF. In DNA form, the CDR3 reads TGTGCCAGCAGCTTACCTAGCGGAGATACCTCCTACAATGAGCAGTTCTTC.

Many counts were recorded for this clonotype. V is TRBV5-1 and J is TRBJ2-1; the match to TRBD2 covers 10 bases. The germline gives CDR1 SGHRS, CDR2 YFSETQ. The CDR3 is made up of 18 amino acids. J was trimmed by 7 bases and V by 0 bases; bases with no gene match: 13. The CDR3 is CASSLGLAGVLRGNEQFF. CDR3 nucleotide sequence: TGCGCCAGCAGCTTGGGGCTAGCGGGAGTCCTCCGCGGGAATGAGCAGTTCTTC.

This clonotype occurred many times. This chain joins TRBV30 and TRBJ2-7; 8 positions agree with TRBD2. The length of the CDR3 is 13 residues. V gave up 2 bases and J gave up 3 bases; unmatched junction bases: 3. Germline-derived CDR1 and CDR2 are GTSNPN and SVGIG (reference sequence). The CDR3 DNA reads TGTGCCTGGAGTCGGGAGGGGGTCTACGAGCAGTACTTC. This encodes CAWSREGVYEQYF.

This clonotype was observed at least ten times. This chain uses TRBV3-1 with TRBJ2-2, with a possible D match to TRBD2 (6 bases). Germline V gene lookup returns CDR1 LGHDT and CDR2 YNNKEL (reference sequence). The CDR3 runs to 15 residues. The V end lost 1 base, the J end lost 9 bases, and 15 bases lay between the germline ends. CDR3 sequence: CASSQAHLARRELFF. For the CDR3, the DNA is TGTGCCAGCAGCCAAGCCCATCTAGCGCGACGGGAGCTGTTTTTT. Variable domain in full (rest from reference TRBV3-1 and TRBJ2-2): DTAVSQTPKYLVTQMGNDKSIKCEQNLGHDTMYWYKQDSKKFLKIMFSYNNKELIINETVPNRFSPKSPDKAHLNLHINSLELGDSAVYFCASSQAHLARRELFFGEGSRLTVL.

This clonotype was recorded many times. The chain employs TRBV18 and TRBJ1-4, with D possibly matching TRBD1 (5 bases). From germline, CDR1 is KGHSH and CDR2 LQKENI. Deletions cut 3 bases from V and 8 bases from J, with 13 bases between. This CDR3 is built from 14 residues. The DNA for the CDR3 is TGTGCCAGCTCACCGCGGACAAGCGGGGAAAAACTGTTTTTT. It specifies CASSPRTSGEKLFF.

This clonotype came up many times. The V and J genes are TRBV7-2 and TRBJ2-3; TRBD1 aligns across 7 bases. The CDR3 loop spans 14 amino acids. V was pared by 5 bases and J by 6 bases, with 8 bases of the junction left unmatched. CDR1 is SGHTA, CDR2 FQGNSA, per germline. The CDR3 here is CASSQDRVADTQYF. CDR3 in DNA: TGTGCCAGCAGCCAAGACAGGGTAGCGGATACGCAGTATTTT.

The chain links TRBV7-9 to TRBJ2-2; 9 bases are a match to TRBD2. The CDR3 sequence is 15 residues long. CDR1 is SEHNR and CDR2 is FQNEAQ in the germline V gene (reference sequence). The ends lost 4 bases at V and 6 bases at J; junction bases unmatched: 6. The CDR3, as DNA: TGTGCCAGCAGCTCTTCGGGACTAGCACCCGGGGAGCTGTTTTTT. Protein sequence: CASSSSGLAPGELFF.

This clonotype was picked up many times. The chain uses TRBV11-3 and TRBJ2-7, with TRBD1 matching over 7 bases. CDR3 length: 17 amino acids. Trimming at V came to 5 bases and at J to 1 base, leaving 14 bases not matched to a gene. Germline V lookup: CDR1 SGHNT, CDR2 YENEEA. Written as DNA, the CDR3 is TGTGCCAGCAGCCCTCAGGGGGTATTCGGTAGGTCCTACGAGCAGTACTTC. It yields the protein CASSPQGVFGRSYEQYF. Full variable domain (missing parts from reference TRBV11-3 and TRBJ2-7): EAGVVQSPRYKIIEKKQPVAFWCNPISGHNTLYWYLQNLGQGPELLIRYENEEAVDDSQLPKDRFSAERLKGVDSTLKIQPAELGDSAVYLCASSPQGVFGRSYEQYFGPGTRLTVT.

CDR3 nucleotides: TGTGCCAGCAGTTCTTACCCCCCGGGACAGGGAATCTCCGGGGCCAACGTCCTGACTTTC. It codes for CASSSYPPGQGISGANVLTF. This rearrangement joins TRBV27 to TRBJ2-6; 9 bases align to TRBD1. Losses at the gene ends were 4 bases for V and 4 bases for J; bases not matched to a gene: 17. Germline CDR1 and CDR2: MNHEY and SMNVEV (reference sequence). CDR3 size: 20 residues.

This clonotype was seen many times. The rearrangement links TRBV13 to TRBJ2-3; D uncertain. Germline CDR1 PRHDT, CDR2 FYEKMQ (reference sequence). The V end lost 4 bases, the J end lost 0 bases, and 5 bases lay between the germline ends. The CDR3 totals 13 residues. The chain's CDR3 is CASSSSSTDTQYF. CDR3 DNA: TGTGCCAGCAGCTCCTCTAGCACAGATACGCAGTATTTT.

This clonotype was detected ten times or more. The genes are TRBV30 and TRBJ1-5; D is possibly TRBD1 (6 bases). The CDR3 spans 15 residues. V lost 2 bases and J 7 bases, leaving 18 bases between the germline ends. From germline, CDR1 is GTSNPN and CDR2 SVGIG (reference sequence). The CDR3 DNA is TGTGCCTGGAGTCTTTCGGGGGGCAACGGACAGCCCCAGCATTTT. Encoded protein: CAWSLSGGNGQPQHF.

This clonotype was recorded a few times. The chain combines TRBV28 with TRBJ2-5, with D tentatively TRBD2 (5 bases). Germline-derived CDR1 and CDR2 are MDHEN and SYDVKM. Trimming removed 3 bases from V and 2 bases from J, with 16 bases in between. The CDR3 runs to 16 residues. The CDR3 DNA is TGTGCCAGCAGTTTCTCCGGGGAAAGGGTACAAGAGACCCAGTACTTC. Its protein product is CASSFSGERVQETQYF.

This clonotype was found a few times. This chain connects TRBV12-3 or TRBV12-4 to TRBJ1-1; D is ambiguous. V lost 6 bases to trimming and J lost 1 base, with 12 bases between them. The CDR3 consists of 14 residues. CDR3 region: CASRVGGRNTEAFF. CDR3 coding DNA: TGTGCCAGCAGGGTGGGTGGACGGAACACTGAAGCTTTCTTT.

This clonotype was counted at least ten times. V is TRBV6-1 and J is TRBJ1-5; weak D call: TRBD1 (5 bases). The V and J ends lost 5 bases and 5 bases respectively, with 16 bases between them. This CDR3 region has 15 residues. Germline V lookup: CDR1 MNHNS, CDR2 SASEGT. DNA for the CDR3: TGTGCCAGCAGTTCGTCGTATAGACAGCATCAGCCCCAGCATTTT. Translated, it gives CASSSSYRQHQPQHF.

The sample holds a few counts of this clonotype. This chain joins TRBV29-1 and TRBJ2-1; 7 nucleotides align to TRBD2. Germline-derived CDR1 and CDR2 are SQVTM and ANQGSEA. The CDR3 spans 12 residues. V lost 6 bases, J lost 7 bases, and 6 bases stayed unmatched. The CDR3 nucleotides read TGCAGCGTGTCCCTGGGGGGGAATGAGCAGTTCTTC. Translation gives CSVSLGGNEQFF.

This clonotype was observed a few times. The V and J genes are TRBV28 and TRBJ2-1; unclear D gene. Germline V CDR1 and CDR2: MDHEN, SYDVKM. CDR3 length equals 15 residues. The germline V and J ends were trimmed by 4 bases and 2 bases, with 12 bases remaining between them. CDR3 loop: CASSSRRAPYNEQFF. DNA for the CDR3: TGTGCCAGCAGTTCGAGAAGGGCCCCCTACAATGAGCAGTTCTTC.

This clonotype was detected a few times. The chain couples TRBV19 to TRBJ1-1; D might be TRBD1 (6 bases). CDR3 size: 13 residues. Trimming took 6 bases from V and 4 from J, leaving 12 bases between them. The germline CDR1 and CDR2 sequences are LNHDA and SQIVND (reference sequence). The CDR3 region has the DNA TGTGCCAGTAGGTCAGGGGCAGGCACTGAAGCTTTCTTT. Translating gives CASRSGAGTEAFF.

This chain connects TRBV19 to TRBJ2-5; a weak D match, TRBD2 (5 bases). V was trimmed by 4 bases and J by 2 bases, leaving 14 bases between them. This CDR3 region has 15 residues. Germline assignment: CDR1 LNHDA and CDR2 SQIVND (reference sequence). This CDR3 is CASSRRAPGQETQYF. The CDR3 region has the DNA TGTGCCAGTAGTAGGAGAGCCCCGGGGCAAGAGACCCAGTACTTC.

In its sample, this clonotype was seen many times. The V and J genes are TRBV20-1 and TRBJ1-5, with TRBD1 matching over 7 bases. This CDR3 spans 17 amino acids. V was pared by 0 bases and J by 4 bases, with 12 bases of the junction left unmatched. CDR1 is DFQATT and CDR2 is SNEGSKA in the germline V gene (reference sequence). The CDR3, as DNA: TGCAGTGCTAGAGAGAGGGGGCTAAGGGGCTGGAATCAGCCCCAGCATTTT. It specifies CSARERGLRGWNQPQHF.

This clonotype appeared many times. This chain connects TRBV11-2 to TRBJ1-1; tentative D call: TRBD1 (6 bases). The CDR3 is made up of 15 amino acids. Germline V CDR1 and CDR2: SGHAT, FQNNGV. Deletions cut 5 bases from V and 3 bases from J, with 16 bases between. CDR3 DNA: TGTGCCAGCAGCCCGAGGCCGCCAGGGGACACTGAAGCTTTCTTT. The encoded protein is CASSPRPPGDTEAFF.

This clonotype appeared a single time. This chain joins TRBV28 and TRBJ2-1; TRBD2 matches at 8 bases. Germline values: CDR1 MDHEN, CDR2 SYDVKM. Unmatched junction bases numbered 17, after V lost 5 bases and J lost 8 bases. CDR3 length: 17 residues. The CDR3 here is CASSPPGTGLEGDEQFF. DNA of the CDR3: TGTGCCAGCAGTCCCCCCGGCACGGGACTAGAAGGAGATGAGCAGTTCTTC.

This chain joins TRBV2 and TRBJ2-1, with TRBD1 matching over 9 bases. The V gene end was trimmed by 5 bases and the J gene end by 9 bases; junction bases not matched to a gene: 8. Germline values: CDR1 SNHLY, CDR2 FYNNEI. This CDR3 comprises 14 residues. This chain's CDR3 is CASSPNRGQGEQFF. The CDR3 DNA is TGTGCCAGCAGTCCAAACAGGGGGCAGGGTGAGCAGTTCTTC.

This clonotype appeared a few times. The V and J genes are TRBV27 and TRBJ2-1; 13 positions agree with TRBD2. The ends lost 4 bases at V and 7 bases at J; junction bases unmatched: 7. CDR3 length: 16 residues. Germline V gene sequence: CDR1 MNHEY, CDR2 SMNVEV (reference sequence). CDR3 region: CASSYLTSGRANEQFF. In DNA, the CDR3 is TGTGCCAGCAGTTACCTTACTAGCGGGAGGGCGAATGAGCAGTTCTTC.

The table lists this clonotype with many counts. This chain joins TRBV28 and TRBJ2-7, with 7 nucleotides matching TRBD1. Germline CDR1 reads MDHEN; CDR2 reads SYDVKM. This CDR3 has 15 residues. Trimming took 6 bases from V and 3 from J; bases not matched to a gene: 11. CDR3 sequence reads: CASSARTGIFYEQYF. DNA of the CDR3: TGTGCCAGCAGCGCTAGGACAGGCATCTTCTACGAGCAGTACTTC.

The gene calls are TRBV7-8 and TRBJ2-1; D is ambiguous. CDR1 SGHVS and CDR2 FQNEAQ come from the germline V gene. This CDR3 spans 13 amino acids. The V end lost 3 bases, the J end lost 10 bases, and 13 bases lay between the germline ends. The DNA of the CDR3 is TGTGCCAGCAGCTTTCGTGAGGAAGGGGAGCAGTTCTTC. It is translated as CASSFREEGEQFF.